These 29 T cell receptor beta chains came from one sample sequenced in a study of T cell repertoires in cytomegalovirus infection. TCRdb passed the reads through MiXCR, listing each CDR3 protein once. The sample holds tens of thousands of distinct CDR3 sequences, 20% to 25% seen once. What these receptors recognize is not known. Sequences were obtained from PBMCs, sequenced either directly or after in vitro stimulation (not recorded which). The origin of the receptors is a human donor in good health (CMV status not recorded). Some clones in this sample may be carry-over from other donors' samples.

The chain carries TRBV5-4 and TRBJ2-7; no reliable D call. CDR3 size: 13 residues. Germline values: CDR1 SGHNT, CDR2 YYREEE (reference sequence). The V gene lost 2 bases and the J gene lost 7 bases, with 13 bases spanning the gap. The CDR3 reads CASSFATKREQYF. CDR3 in DNA: TGTGCCAGCAGCTTCGCCACTAAACGAGAGCAGTACTTC.

V and J are TRBV11-2 and TRBJ2-3; D call uncertain. The germline gives CDR1 SGHAT, CDR2 FQNNGV. The V and J ends lost 4 bases and 5 bases respectively, with 7 bases between them. The CDR3 spans 12 residues. CDR3 protein: CASSSHIDTQYF. The CDR3 bases are TGTGCCAGCAGCTCTCATATAGATACGCAGTATTTT.

This clonotype was counted ten times or more. The chain combines TRBV20-1 with TRBJ2-4; D is possibly TRBD1 (5 bases). V was clipped by 2 bases and J by 2 bases, with 7 bases between them. Germline V gives CDR1 DFQATT, CDR2 SNEGSKA (reference sequence). The CDR3 spans 13 residues. The CDR3 DNA follows: TGCAGTGCTAGACAGGGTTCCAAAAACATTCAGTACTTC. As protein: CSARQGSKNIQYF.

This clonotype occurred a few times. Written as DNA, the CDR3 is TGTGCCAGCAGTCGGGACATCTACTACGAGCAGTACTTC. Protein product: CASSRDIYYEQYF. This chain joins TRBV2 and TRBJ2-7, with D perhaps matching TRBD1 (6 bases). The CDR3 loop spans 13 amino acids. In germline, CDR1 is SNHLY, CDR2 FYNNEI. Trimming removed 5 bases from V and 3 bases from J, with 11 bases in between.

This clonotype was observed at least ten times. The chain combines TRBV7-9 with TRBJ2-7; 9 nucleotides line up with TRBD1. The CDR3 spans 14 residues. The germline gives CDR1 SEHNR, CDR2 FQNEAQ (reference sequence). V gave up 5 bases and J gave up 4 bases; unmatched junction bases: 6. The CDR3 protein is CASSKGQGVYEQYF. The CDR3 coding sequence is TGTGCCAGCAGCAAGGGACAGGGTGTGTACGAGCAGTACTTC.

The sample holds many counts of this clonotype. V usage is TRBV19 and J usage is TRBJ2-7; 7 nucleotides match TRBD1. Germline assignment: CDR1 LNHDA and CDR2 SQIVND (reference sequence). There are 14 residues in the CDR3. The V gene end was trimmed by 5 bases and the J gene end by 0 bases; junction bases not matched to a gene: 4. This chain's CDR3 is CASSSRDSSYEQYF. In DNA, the CDR3 is TGTGCCAGTAGTTCCCGGGACAGCTCCTACGAGCAGTACTTC.

V usage is TRBV12-3 or TRBV12-4 and J usage is TRBJ2-3; TRBD2 matches 12 bases. This CDR3 has 18 amino acids. With 4 bases clipped from V and 4 bases from J, the junction kept 12 bases outside the gene matches. This CDR3 reads CASSSPQELAGGADTQYF. CDR3 coding DNA: TGTGCCAGCAGTTCCCCTCAGGAACTAGCGGGAGGAGCAGATACGCAGTATTTT.

The genes are TRBV6-2 or TRBV6-3 and TRBJ2-7; D remains ambiguous. The CDR3 is made up of 11 amino acids. Germline assignment: CDR1 MNHEY and CDR2 SVGEGT. The germline V and J ends were trimmed by 6 bases and 4 bases, with 7 bases remaining between them. CDR3 loop: CASRPHYEQYF. CDR3 sequence (DNA): TGTGCCAGCAGACCCCATTACGAGCAGTACTTC.

This clonotype was found a few times. The rearrangement links TRBV7-6 to TRBJ2-1; D might be TRBD1 or TRBD2, each matching 6 bases. The V end lost 5 bases, the J end lost 5 bases, and 16 bases lay between the germline ends. Germline V CDR1 and CDR2: SGHVS, FNYEAQ. The CDR3 is 15 residues long. CDR3 sequence: CASSLRLGGNNEQFF. As DNA, the CDR3 is TGTGCCAGCAGCCTCCGTCTAGGGGGGAACAATGAGCAGTTCTTC.

In this sample, this clonotype turned up a few times. The V call is TRBV2, the J call TRBJ2-1, with 10 positions matching TRBD1. The length of the CDR3 is 16 residues. V was pared by 4 bases and J by 4 bases, with 7 bases of the junction left unmatched. From germline, CDR1 is SNHLY and CDR2 FYNNEI. This chain's CDR3 is CASSAFGTGVYNEQFF. The DNA for the CDR3 is TGTGCCAGCAGTGCTTTCGGGACAGGGGTATACAATGAGCAGTTCTTC.

This clonotype was counted many times. This sequence joins TRBV5-5 and TRBJ1-6; no clear D. The CDR3 is 14 residues long. Germline-derived CDR1 and CDR2 are SGHKS and YYEKEE (reference sequence). V was clipped by 7 bases and J by 10 bases, with 18 bases between them. The CDR3, as DNA: TGTGCCAGCTCCGCGTGGGCCCTAGGCTCACCCCTCCACTTT. Translated: CASSAWALGSPLHF. Full variable domain (outside the CDR3, taken from reference TRBV5-5 and TRBJ1-6): DAGVTQSPTHLIKTRGQQVTLRCSPISGHKSVSWYQQVLGQGPQFIFQYYEKEERGRGNFPDRFSARQFPNYSSELNVNALLLGDSALYLCASSAWALGSPLHFGNGTRLTVT.

This clonotype was seen at least ten times. J is TRBJ2-2 and V is TRBV15; D gene unclear. In germline, CDR1 is LNHNV, CDR2 YYDKDF (reference sequence). The CDR3 length is 14 residues. The V end was cut by 5 bases, the J end by 6 bases, with 13 bases between. The CDR3 DNA sequence: TGTGCCACCAGCCGAGGTGTCTCACCCGGGGAGCTGTTTTTT. Translating gives CATSRGVSPGELFF. The full variable domain, rest sourced from reference TRBV15 and TRBJ2-2, is DAMVIQNPRYQVTQFGKPVTLSCSQTLNHNVMYWYQQKSSQAPKLLFHYYDKDFNNEADTPDNFQSRRPNTSFCFLDIRSPGLGDTAMYLCATSRGVSPGELFFGEGSRLTVL.

This chain joins TRBV10-3 and TRBJ1-1; D is undetermined. The CDR3 contains 13 residues. V was clipped by 7 bases and J by 0 bases, with 9 bases between them. Germline values: CDR1 ENHRY, CDR2 SYGVKD. CDR3 nucleotides: TGTGCCATCAAGGCACCCGTGAACACTGAAGCTTTCTTT. This translates into CAIKAPVNTEAFF.

DNA for the CDR3: TGTGCCAGCAGTTACCTCACTAGGGGTTCTTTCAATGAGCAGTTCTTC. It encodes CASSYLTRGSFNEQFF. The chain has TRBV6-2 or TRBV6-3 and TRBJ2-1; D is perhaps TRBD1 or TRBD2 (5 bases each). CDR3 length: 16 residues. Trimming took off 2 bases at V and 6 bases at J, with 17 bases between the two ends. Per the germline V gene, CDR1 is MNHEY and CDR2 is SVGEGT.

A few counts support this clonotype. The J gene is TRBJ2-5, the V gene TRBV6-2 or TRBV6-3; 11 nucleotides line up with TRBD2. The V gene end was trimmed by 4 bases and the J gene end by 0 bases; junction bases not matched to a gene: 7. This CDR3 is built from 17 residues. Germline V gives CDR1 MNHEY, CDR2 SVGEGT. The CDR3 protein is CASSSLLAGVYQETQYF. In nucleotides, the CDR3 is TGTGCCAGCAGTTCGTTACTAGCGGGAGTATACCAAGAGACCCAGTACTTC.

The rearrangement uses TRBV5-1 and TRBJ2-3, with D perhaps given as TRBD1 or TRBD2 (5 bases each). Trimming took 5 bases from V and 1 from J, leaving 20 bases between them. This CDR3 is built from 17 residues. Germline values: CDR1 SGHRS, CDR2 YFSETQ. CDR3 sequence reads: CASSTGAYLSGTDTQYF. As DNA, the CDR3 is TGCGCCAGCAGTACCGGGGCCTACCTTAGCGGCACAGATACGCAGTATTTT.

The chain uses TRBV12-3 or TRBV12-4 and TRBJ2-3, with D possibly called TRBD1 or TRBD2 (5 bases each). The CDR3 runs to 14 residues. The ends were cut back, 3 bases at V and 6 bases at J, with 13 bases in the middle. The CDR3 DNA reads as TGTGCCAGCAGTTTTTGGGGGAGCGGTGATACGCAGTATTTT. This encodes CASSFWGSGDTQYF.

This clonotype occurred many times. CDR3 in DNA: TGTGCCAGTAGTTATCAGGAAAATAATTCACCCCTCCACTTT. Translating gives CASSYQENNSPLHF. J is TRBJ1-6 and V is TRBV19; D uncertain. V lost 5 bases and J lost 5, with 10 bases in between. The CDR3 spans 14 residues. Germline V gene data show CDR1 as LNHDA and CDR2 as SQIVND (reference sequence).

There are many counts of this clonotype. The rearrangement uses TRBV7-2 and TRBJ2-3, with D possibly TRBD1 on 5 matching bases. The CDR3 runs to 17 residues. Trimming cost V 1 base and J 0 bases, with 14 bases left between them. Germline-derived CDR1 and CDR2 are SGHTA and FQGNSA. CDR3 sequence (DNA): TGTGCCAGCAGCTTAGTTAGGGGTCCGTCTAGCACAGATACGCAGTATTTT. This gives the protein CASSLVRGPSSTDTQYF.

The chain uses TRBV7-9 and TRBJ1-6; D call uncertain. Trimming pared 4 bases from V and 8 bases from J, leaving 9 bases between. The germline gives CDR1 SEHNR, CDR2 FQNEAQ (reference sequence). The CDR3 runs 13 residues. CDR3 DNA sequence: TGTGCCAGCAGCTGGACCCCTGATTCACCCCTCCACTTT. It codes for CASSWTPDSPLHF. Based on the CDR3 plus reference TRBV7-9 and TRBJ1-6, the full variable domain is DTGVSQNPRHKITKRGQNVTFRCDPISEHNRLYWYRQTLGQGPEFLTYFQNEAQLEKSRLLSDRFSAERPKGSFSTLEIQRTEQGDSAMYLCASSWTPDSPLHFGNGTRLTVT.

This clonotype has ten or more counts. This chain uses TRBV19 with TRBJ2-2; TRBD2 matches 16 bases. The length of the CDR3 is 17 residues. Germline V gene sequence: CDR1 LNHDA, CDR2 SQIVND (reference sequence). Losses at the gene ends were 6 bases for V and 4 bases for J; bases not matched to a gene: 5. For the CDR3, the DNA is TGTGCCAGTAGAGGGACTAGCGGGAGGGTAGGCACCGGGGAGCTGTTTTTT. This gives the protein CASRGTSGRVGTGELFF.

This clonotype appeared many times. The rearrangement links TRBV7-3 to TRBJ2-3; a possible D gene is TRBD2 (6 bases). With 5 bases removed from V and 2 bases from J, the gap between germline ends came to 20 bases. Germline-derived CDR1 and CDR2 are SGHTA and FQGTGA. The CDR3 has 17 amino acids. The CDR3 reads CASSPGTAGSSTDTQYF. CDR3 nucleotide sequence: TGTGCCAGCAGCCCCGGGACTGCGGGAAGTTCCACAGATACGCAGTATTTT.

The CDR3, as DNA: TGTGCCAGCAGAAAACAGAGCACAGATACGCAGTATTTT. Its translation is CASRKQSTDTQYF. V gene TRBV6-1 combines with J gene TRBJ2-3; D unclear. The CDR3 extends over 13 amino acids. With 6 bases removed from V and 0 bases from J, the gap between germline ends came to 7 bases. From germline, CDR1 is MNHNS and CDR2 SASEGT.

This clonotype was detected a few times. V is TRBV5-5 and J is TRBJ2-4; D is undetermined. Germline lookup yields CDR1 SGHKS and CDR2 YYEKEE (reference sequence). The CDR3 loop spans 13 amino acids. Trimming took 2 bases from V and 5 from J, leaving 8 bases between them. The CDR3 DNA reads as TGTGCCAGCAGCTTTGGGATAGAAAACATTCAGTACTTC. Amino acids: CASSFGIENIQYF.

The rearrangement joins TRBV6-2 or TRBV6-3 to TRBJ2-7, with TRBD1 matching over 8 bases. This CDR3 spans 15 amino acids. Germline V gives CDR1 MNHEY, CDR2 SVGEGT. Trimming cost V 6 bases and J 5 bases; bases outside gene matches: 12. CDR3 protein: CASSDPGQGRNEQYF. In DNA, the CDR3 is TGTGCCAGCAGCGACCCCGGACAGGGTAGGAACGAGCAGTACTTC.

The genes are TRBV19 and TRBJ2-7; D perhaps matches TRBD2 (5 bases). Germline V gene data show CDR1 as LNHDA and CDR2 as SQIVND (reference sequence). This CDR3 region has 14 residues. Trimming removed 5 bases at V and 0 bases at J, with 11 bases between. CDR3 sequence reads: CASSEPGSSYEQYF. The CDR3 DNA reads TGTGCCAGTAGTGAGCCGGGGAGCTCCTACGAGCAGTACTTC.

This clonotype was found a few times. The V and J genes are TRBV27 and TRBJ2-5; no firm D call. The germline gives CDR1 MNHEY, CDR2 SMNVEV (reference sequence). This CDR3 comprises 14 residues. V lost 3 bases to trimming and J lost 3 bases, with 11 bases between them. CDR3 bases: TGTGCCAGCAGTTTGATCGGGCAGAAAGAGACCCAGTACTTC. Translating gives CASSLIGQKETQYF.

The CDR3 coding sequence is TGTGCAAGAAGCTTAGGGCCCAGACAACCCCTCCACTTT. This codes for CARSLGPRQPLHF. The chain links TRBV11-2 to TRBJ1-6; no firm D call. This CDR3 spans 13 amino acids. Germline-derived CDR1 and CDR2 are SGHAT and FQNNGV.

This clonotype was observed at least ten times. The chain recombines TRBV19 with TRBJ1-6; 7 bases are a match to TRBD1. The CDR3 totals 15 residues. V lost 4 bases to trimming and J lost 4 bases; unmatched junction nucleotides: 4. Per germline, CDR1 LNHDA and CDR2 SQIVND (reference sequence). In DNA, the CDR3 is TGTGCCAGTAGTACCTCGGGACAGTATAATTCACCCCTCCACTTT. This gives the protein CASSTSGQYNSPLHF.